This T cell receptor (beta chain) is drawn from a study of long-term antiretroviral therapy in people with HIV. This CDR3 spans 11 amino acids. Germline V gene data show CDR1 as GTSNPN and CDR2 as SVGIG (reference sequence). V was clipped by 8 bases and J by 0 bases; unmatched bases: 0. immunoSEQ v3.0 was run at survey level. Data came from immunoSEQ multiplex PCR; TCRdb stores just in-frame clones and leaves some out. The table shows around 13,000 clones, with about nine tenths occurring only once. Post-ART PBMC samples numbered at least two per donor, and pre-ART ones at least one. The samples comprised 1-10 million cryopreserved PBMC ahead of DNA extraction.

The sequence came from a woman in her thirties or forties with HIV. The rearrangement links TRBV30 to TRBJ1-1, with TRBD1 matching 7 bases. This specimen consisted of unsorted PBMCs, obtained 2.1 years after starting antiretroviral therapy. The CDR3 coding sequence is TGTGCCGGGACAGTGAACACTGAAGCTTTCTTT. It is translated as CAGTVNTEAFF.